Detailed here is one T cell receptor (beta chain). Its target is unknown. The treatment was: around 19 received Ad26.COV2.S at low or high dose, single or two shots; roughly 5 received placebo; per-sample allocation not given. Sampling occurred on day 63 after the first vaccine or placebo injection. Donor was an adult aged 18-55 years in Boston. CDR3 size: 15 residues. In germline, CDR1 is MDHEN, CDR2 SYDVKM. V shed 6 bases, J shed 5 bases, and the junction held 11 bases outside the gene matches. Method: immunoSEQ multiplex PCR; TCRdb's copy keeps in-frame clones and lacks some. The table includes about 410,000 clones, about 89% detected once. The data are from a study of Ad26.COV2.S vaccination and SARS-CoV-2 variants. Across the whole study: Participants got Ad26.COV2.S intramuscularly, once or twice 56 days apart. Study-level results: Researchers reported similar non-spike TCR breadth in vaccine and placebo recipients.

This sequence joins TRBV28 and TRBJ1-2, with 8 bases lining up with TRBD1. The sequence was collected from a person between 18 and 59 years old who received the Ad26.COV2.S COVID-19 vaccine or a placebo. The starting material was peripheral blood, obtained in a trial of Ad26.COV2.S vaccine versus placebo. Written as DNA, the CDR3 is TGTGCCAGCAGCACAGGGGGGACCAGACCTTATGGCTACACCTTC. Its protein is CASSTGGTRPYGYTF.